The 9 T cell receptor beta chains listed next were all sequenced from one sample in a study of shared clonotypes between healthy human individuals (dated by TCRdb to the early 2020s). The library came from the immunoSEQ multiplex PCR assay. TCRdb obtained this table from immuneACCESS and retained in-frame rearrangements with V and J assigned. These tables miss some clones; where compared with another copy, unresolved V genes account for less than half of the shortfall, and the remainder is unexplained. This sample gives about 460,000 clones in total; roughly three quarters of them show up just once. About 11% of the sample goes to the ten largest clones. Material for sequencing was PBMCs. These TCRs come from a middle-aged woman in good health. Some clones in this sample may be carry-over from other donors' samples.

This clone was recorded at least ten times. This rearrangement joins TRBV7-2 to TRBJ2-1; D may correspond to TRBD1 or TRBD2 (5 bases each). The CDR3 length is 11 residues. Trimming pared 5 bases from V and 9 bases from J, leaving 8 bases between. Germline CDR1 and CDR2: SGHTA and FQGNSA. The CDR3 reads CASSRDGEQFF. As DNA, the CDR3 is TGTGCCAGCAGCCGGGACGGTGAGCAGTTCTTC.

This sequence joins TRBV29-1 and TRBJ1-2, with TRBD1 as a possible D gene (5 bases). The length of the CDR3 is 13 residues. Looked up from germline, CDR1 is SQVTM and CDR2 is ANQGSEA. V gave up 4 bases and J gave up 4 bases, with 13 bases separating them. CDR3 sequence: CSVAQGDGYGYTF. The CDR3 nucleotides read TGCAGCGTTGCTCAGGGCGACGGCTATGGCTACACCTTC.

V is TRBV4-1 and J is TRBJ2-3; D not certain. This CDR3 has 14 amino acids. V was pared by 2 bases and J by 3 bases, with 9 bases between. Germline V lookup: CDR1 MGHRA, CDR2 YSYEKL. The CDR3 protein is CASSQSIRTDTQYF. In nucleotides, the CDR3 is TGCGCCAGCAGCCAATCGATTCGGACAGATACGCAGTATTTT.

This chain connects TRBV5-6 to TRBJ2-1; D not certain. The germline V gene has CDR1 SGHDT and CDR2 YYEEEE. CDR3 length equals 13 residues. Trimming pared 4 bases from V and 9 bases from J, leaving 14 bases between. Here the CDR3 reads CASSTDLDGEQFF. The CDR3 nucleotides read TGTGCCAGCAGCACTGACCTGGACGGTGAGCAGTTCTTC.

This chain links TRBV15 with TRBJ2-5; 7 nucleotides match TRBD2. Trimming at V came to 0 bases and at J to 5 bases, leaving 9 bases not matched to a gene. The germline V gene encodes CDR1 LNHNV and CDR2 YYDKDF (reference sequence). The CDR3 is made up of 16 amino acids. In DNA form, the CDR3 reads TGTGCCACCAGCAGAGATTTCGCGACTAGCACCGAGACCCAGTACTTC. Translation gives CATSRDFATSTETQYF.

The V gene is TRBV2, the J gene TRBJ2-7; tentatively, D is TRBD1 (6 bases). The CDR3 is 12 amino acids. Per the germline V gene, CDR1 is SNHLY and CDR2 is FYNNEI. V shed 6 bases and J shed 6 bases, with 12 bases lying between them. CDR3 bases: TGTGCCAGCAGGGACAGAGGGTTCGAGCAGTACTTC. Translated: CASRDRGFEQYF.

This rearrangement joins TRBV7-6 to TRBJ1-2, with 11 bases fitting TRBD1. The CDR3 consists of 14 residues. The V and J ends lost 5 bases and 4 bases, in that order; junction bases with no gene match: 3. The germline V gene has CDR1 SGHVS and CDR2 FNYEAQ. The CDR3 nucleotides read TGTGCCAGCAGCCAGGGACAGGGGGGCTATGGCTACACCTTC. Its protein product is CASSQGQGGYGYTF.

V and J are TRBV10-3 and TRBJ2-6, with D uncertain. CDR3 size: 18 residues. V shed 5 bases and J shed 5 bases, with 22 bases lying between them. CDR1 ENHRY and CDR2 SYGVKD come from the germline V gene. DNA of the CDR3: TGTGCCATCAGTAATAGTGCCTGTATACAAAGTCGGGCCAACGTCCTGACTTTC. Encoded protein: CAISNSACIQSRANVLTF.

A word on this clone: A read error likely explains this, since a far larger clone differs by one base. The CDR3 nucleotides are TGCGCCAGCAGCCACATCCCGACGGGGGTCATGGGGTATAGCTACACCTTC. Its protein product is CASSHIPTGVMGYSYTF. The chain combines TRBV4-3 with TRBJ1-2, with a possible D match to TRBD1 (5 bases). Germline assignment: CDR1 LGHNA and CDR2 YSLEER. CDR3 length: 17 residues. V was shortened by 3 bases and J by 9 bases, with 26 bases between the two germline ends.